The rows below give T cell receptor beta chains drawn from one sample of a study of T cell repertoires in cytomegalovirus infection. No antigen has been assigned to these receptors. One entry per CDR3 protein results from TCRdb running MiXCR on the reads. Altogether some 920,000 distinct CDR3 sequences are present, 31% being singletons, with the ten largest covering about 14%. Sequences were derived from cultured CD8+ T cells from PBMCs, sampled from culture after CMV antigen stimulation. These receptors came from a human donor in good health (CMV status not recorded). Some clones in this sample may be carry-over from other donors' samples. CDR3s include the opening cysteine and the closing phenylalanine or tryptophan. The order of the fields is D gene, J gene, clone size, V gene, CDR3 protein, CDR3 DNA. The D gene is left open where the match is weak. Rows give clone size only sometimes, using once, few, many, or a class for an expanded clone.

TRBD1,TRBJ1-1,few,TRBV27,CASSTQKGAGTEAFF,TGTGCCAGCAGTACTCAAAAGGGGGCCGGCACTGAAGCTTTCTTT
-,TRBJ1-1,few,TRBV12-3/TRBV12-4,CASGPRGWDEAFF,TGTGCCAGCGGTCCCAGGGGTTGGGATGAAGCTTTCTTT
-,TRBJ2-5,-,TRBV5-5,CASSLWSGRQETQYF,TGTGCCAGCAGCTTGTGGTCAGGTCGGCAAGAGACCCAGTACTTC
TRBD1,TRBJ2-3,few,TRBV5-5,CASSNPGQPTDTQYF,TGTGCCAGCAGCAACCCGGGACAGCCCACAGATACGCAGTATTTT
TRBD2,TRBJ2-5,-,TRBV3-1,CASRLAGSFQGQETQYF,TGTGCCAGCAGACTAGCGGGGTCCTTCCAGGGGCAAGAGACCCAGTACTTC
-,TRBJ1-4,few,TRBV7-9,CASSSPLSEKLFF,TGTGCCAGCAGCTCTCCCCTTTCGGAAAAACTGTTTTTT
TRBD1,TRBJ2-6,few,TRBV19,CASSIWMGTDNTGANVLTF,TGTGCCAGTAGTATATGGATGGGGACAGACAATACTGGGGCCAACGTCCTGACTTTC
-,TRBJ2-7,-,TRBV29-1,CSVESTGTSSYEQYF,TGCAGCGTTGAGAGTACCGGGACAAGCTCTTACGAGCAGTACTTC
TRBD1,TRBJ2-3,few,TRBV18,CASSETGAYTDTQYF,TGTGCCAGCTCAGAGACAGGGGCATACACAGATACGCAGTATTTT
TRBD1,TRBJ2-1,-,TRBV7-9,CASSLDSGTGGIRGSYNEQFF,TGTGCCAGCAGTCTCGACAGCGGGACAGGGGGAATACGGGGATCCTACAATGAGCAGTTCTTC
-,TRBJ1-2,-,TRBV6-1,CASRGGVYGYTF,TGTGCCAGCAGGGGGGGCGTCTATGGCTACACCTTC
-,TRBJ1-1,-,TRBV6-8,CASSPGLETTTEALF,TGTGCCAGCAGCCCGGGCCTCGAAACGACCACTGAAGCTCTCTTT
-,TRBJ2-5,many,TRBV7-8,CASSLEGGATYQETQYF,TGTGCCAGCAGCTTAGAGGGCGGGGCCACGTACCAAGAGACCCAGTACTTC
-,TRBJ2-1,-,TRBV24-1,CATSDLMNNEQFF,TGTGCCACCAGTGACCTGATGAACAATGAGCAGTTCTTC
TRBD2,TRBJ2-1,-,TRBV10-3,CAISPSGGANEQFF,TGTGCCATCTCGCCTAGCGGGGGGGCCAATGAGCAGTTCTTC
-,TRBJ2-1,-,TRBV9,CASSSSEDNNEQFF,TGTGCCAGCAGCTCCAGCGAGGACAACAATGAGCAGTTCTTC